One sample yielded the 32 T cell receptor beta chains listed below, sequenced in a study of T cell responses to AZD1222 COVID-19 vaccine. Repertoires were generated with immunoSEQ multiplex PCR, while TCRdb's copy carries only in-frame clones and drops some. Among 120,000 or so clones listed, 90% were seen once. This material consisted of peripheral blood, taken on day 0 of AZD1222 vaccination. The receptor source for this set is an adult in good health.

This clone was detected once. The chain employs TRBV27 and TRBJ1-1; D uncertain. CDR1 is MNHEY, CDR2 SMNVEV, per germline (reference sequence). This CDR3 has 13 residues. The V and J ends lost 10 bases and 3 bases respectively, with 15 bases between them. This CDR3 reads CATAARAHTEAFF. DNA for the CDR3: TGTGCCACGGCAGCCAGAGCCCACACTGAAGCTTTCTTT.

The V and J genes are TRBV7-9 and TRBJ1-3; TRBD1 might be the D (5 bases). The CDR3 contains 13 residues. The germline gives CDR1 SEHNR, CDR2 FQNEAQ (reference sequence). The V gene lost 5 bases and the J gene lost 4 bases, with 9 bases spanning the gap. The CDR3, as DNA: TGTGCCAGCAGCGGGGCGCGCGGAAACACCATATATTTT. It translates to CASSGARGNTIYF. The full variable domain, rest sourced from reference TRBV7-9 and TRBJ1-3, is DTGVSQNPRHKITKRGQNVTFRCDPISEHNRLYWYRQTLGQGPEFLTYFQNEAQLEKSRLLSDRFSAERPKGSFSTLEIQRTEQGDSAMYLCASSGARGNTIYFGEGSWLTVV.

The chain is built from TRBV7-9 and TRBJ1-3; D is ambiguous. The germline V and J ends were trimmed by 1 base and 8 bases, with 12 bases remaining between them. In germline, CDR1 is SEHNR, CDR2 FQNEAQ (reference sequence). The CDR3 spans 14 residues. This CDR3 reads CASSLVSLWDTIYF. The CDR3 nucleotides are TGTGCCAGCAGCTTAGTCTCTCTCTGGGACACCATATATTTT.

This sequence joins TRBV6-1 and TRBJ1-5; D gene uncertain. The CDR3 covers 13 residues. The germline V and J ends were trimmed by 1 base and 6 bases, with 7 bases remaining between them. Germline V gene data show CDR1 as MNHNS and CDR2 as SASEGT. Here the CDR3 reads CASSEVILQPQHF. The DNA of the CDR3 is TGTGCCAGCAGTGAAGTGATACTTCAGCCCCAGCATTTT.

This clone was recorded once. The chain combines TRBV4-2 with TRBJ2-1; tentative D call: TRBD2 (6 bases). Looked up from germline, CDR1 is LGHNA and CDR2 is YNFKEQ. The CDR3 sequence is 18 residues long. Trimming left V 2 bases short and J 2 bases short, with 19 bases between. CDR3 sequence: CASSQHGGKPGAYNEQFF. The DNA for the CDR3 is TGTGCCAGCAGCCAACATGGGGGGAAGCCGGGCGCCTACAATGAGCAGTTCTTC.

The rearrangement links TRBV4-1 to TRBJ1-6; maybe TRBD1 (5 bases). The CDR3 runs to 14 residues. Per the germline V gene, CDR1 is MGHRA and CDR2 is YSYEKL. The V end was cut by 4 bases, the J end by 6 bases, with 10 bases between. The CDR3 here is CASSRGGSNSPLHF. CDR3 DNA sequence: TGCGCCAGCAGCCGGGGCGGTAGTAATTCACCCCTCCACTTT.

This clone was seen only a few times. V usage is TRBV28 and J usage is TRBJ2-7, with 7 bases that match TRBD2. CDR3 size: 13 residues. Germline loops: CDR1 MDHEN, CDR2 SYDVKM. V shed 6 bases and J 4 bases; nucleotides not matched to a gene: 6. This CDR3 reads CASSPSGGYEQYF. The CDR3 DNA reads TGTGCCAGCAGCCCCTCGGGAGGATACGAGCAGTACTTC.

The chain carries TRBV19 and TRBJ2-1; D gene uncertain. V was cut by 5 bases and J by 3 bases, with 2 bases left in between. The CDR3 runs to 11 residues. Germline V CDR1 and CDR2: LNHDA, SQIVND (reference sequence). For the CDR3, the DNA is TGTGCCAGTAGTGTCTACAATGAGCAGTTCTTC. It is translated as CASSVYNEQFF.

This sequence joins TRBV11-2 and TRBJ2-7, with TRBD1 matching 9 bases. V lost 1 base and J lost 4; bases outside the gene matches: 5. This CDR3 has 15 residues. Germline V gene lookup returns CDR1 SGHAT and CDR2 FQNNGV. The CDR3 sequence is CASSLGQGVRYEQYF. CDR3 coding DNA: TGTGCCAGCAGCTTAGGACAGGGGGTTAGGTACGAGCAGTACTTC.

The chain joins TRBV27 to TRBJ2-7, with D unclear. The germline V gene has CDR1 MNHEY and CDR2 SMNVEV (reference sequence). The ends were cut back, 3 bases at V and 2 bases at J, with 14 bases in the middle. The CDR3 extends over 15 amino acids. CDR3 coding DNA: TGTGCCAGCAGTTTCCTAGGTCGTCACACCTACGAGCAGTACTTC. Translation gives CASSFLGRHTYEQYF.

The rearrangement uses TRBV28 and TRBJ1-6, with D perhaps matching TRBD1 (5 bases). V was trimmed by 5 bases and J by 7 bases, leaving 12 bases between them. Germline lookup yields CDR1 MDHEN and CDR2 SYDVKM. The CDR3 length is 14 residues. The CDR3 sequence is CASSGTGWNSPLHF. The CDR3 DNA follows: TGTGCCAGCAGTGGAACAGGATGGAATTCACCCCTCCACTTT.

The V gene is TRBV5-4, the J gene TRBJ1-1; tentative D call: TRBD1 (6 bases). Germline V gives CDR1 SGHNT, CDR2 YYREEE (reference sequence). This CDR3 is 15 amino acids long. The V end lost 3 bases, the J end lost 2 bases, and 14 bases lay between the germline ends. CDR3 DNA sequence: TGTGCCAGCAGCTGGCCAGGGGCACGAAACACTGAAGCTTTCTTT. It yields the protein CASSWPGARNTEAFF.

V usage is TRBV14 and J usage is TRBJ2-3; D remains unclear. The V end was cut by 8 bases, the J end by 4 bases, with 7 bases between. CDR1 is SGHDN, CDR2 FVKESK, per germline. There are 11 residues in the CDR3. The CDR3 sequence: CASGTADTQYF. For the CDR3, the DNA is TGTGCCAGCGGAACCGCAGATACGCAGTATTTT.

This chain links TRBV5-1 with TRBJ2-1; TRBD2 matches at 8 bases. CDR1 SGHRS and CDR2 YFSETQ come from the germline V gene. V shed 2 bases and J 0 bases; nucleotides not matched to a gene: 4. The CDR3 is 16 amino acids. The CDR3 here is CASSFPSGSSYNEQFF. The CDR3 nucleotides read TGCGCCAGCAGCTTCCCAAGCGGGAGCTCCTACAATGAGCAGTTCTTC.

The rearrangement uses TRBV20-1 and TRBJ2-6; no clear D gene. Germline V gene data show CDR1 as DFQATT and CDR2 as SNEGSKA (reference sequence). Trimming removed 3 bases from V and 2 bases from J, with 5 bases in between. CDR3 length equals 13 residues. CDR3 residues: CSASAPGANVLTF. DNA for the CDR3: TGCAGTGCTAGTGCCCCTGGGGCCAACGTCCTGACTTTC.

This sequence joins TRBV28 and TRBJ2-7, with D perhaps being TRBD1 or TRBD2 (5 bases each). This CDR3 is 14 amino acids long. V shed 4 bases and J shed 5 bases, with 15 bases lying between them. Germline lookup yields CDR1 MDHEN and CDR2 SYDVKM. DNA of the CDR3: TGTGCCAGCAGTTCACCGGGGCAGACCCACGAGCAGTACTTC. It is translated as CASSSPGQTHEQYF.

V gene TRBV19 combines with J gene TRBJ1-5, with D perhaps matching TRBD1 (5 bases). The CDR3 extends over 15 amino acids. The V gene lost 3 bases and the J gene lost 4 bases, with 13 bases spanning the gap. Per germline, CDR1 LNHDA and CDR2 SQIVND (reference sequence). The CDR3 sequence: CASSISGGRNQPQHF. The CDR3 nucleotides are TGTGCCAGTAGTATCTCCGGGGGGAGGAATCAGCCCCAGCATTTT.

V is TRBV7-9 and J is TRBJ1-6; D is undetermined. Germline V gene lookup returns CDR1 SEHNR and CDR2 FQNEAQ (reference sequence). Trimming pared 1 base from V and 7 bases from J, leaving 11 bases between. This CDR3 region has 15 residues. CDR3 sequence reads: CASSLDPVGNSPLHF. CDR3 DNA: TGTGCCAGCAGCTTAGACCCCGTCGGCAATTCACCCCTCCACTTT.

V gene TRBV24-1 combines with J gene TRBJ2-5, with D perhaps given as TRBD1 or TRBD2 (5 bases each). Germline CDR1 and CDR2: KGHDR and SFDVKD. The length of the CDR3 is 15 residues. Trimming shortened V by 0 bases and J by 5 bases, and 12 bases separated the two germline ends. This CDR3 is CATSDLRGAEETQYF. CDR3 sequence (DNA): TGTGCCACCAGTGATTTGCGAGGGGCCGAGGAGACCCAGTACTTC.

The V and J genes are TRBV28 and TRBJ2-2; maybe TRBD2 (5 bases). The CDR3 contains 16 residues. Germline assignment: CDR1 MDHEN and CDR2 SYDVKM. V lost 2 bases and J lost 0, with 10 bases in between. The CDR3 DNA reads as TGTGCCAGCAGTTTAATGGGAGACGCGAACACCGGGGAGCTGTTTTTT. Its protein product is CASSLMGDANTGELFF.

This chain links TRBV7-9 with TRBJ2-7; no firm D call. CDR3 length: 12 residues. CDR1 is SEHNR and CDR2 is FQNEAQ in the germline V gene (reference sequence). V was cut by 2 bases and J by 4 bases, with 6 bases left in between. DNA of the CDR3: TGTGCCAGCAGCTTACGCGAGTACGAGCAGTACTTC. Amino acid sequence: CASSLREYEQYF. The variable domain in full, with the rest retrieved from reference TRBV7-9 and TRBJ2-7, is DTGVSQNPRHKITKRGQNVTFRCDPISEHNRLYWYRQTLGQGPEFLTYFQNEAQLEKSRLLSDRFSAERPKGSFSTLEIQRTEQGDSAMYLCASSLREYEQYFGPGTRLTVT.

The rearrangement uses TRBV5-4 and TRBJ2-5; D is uncertain. From germline, CDR1 is SGHNT and CDR2 YYREEE (reference sequence). The CDR3 extends over 13 amino acids. The V gene lost 0 bases and the J gene lost 2 bases, with 5 bases spanning the gap. The CDR3 DNA is TGTGCCAGCAGCTTGGGGACGCAAGAGACCCAGTACTTC. This gives the protein CASSLGTQETQYF.

This chain uses TRBV7-2 with TRBJ1-1; D not resolved. Per the germline V gene, CDR1 is SGHTA and CDR2 is FQGNSA. V was pared by 5 bases and J by 6 bases, with 19 bases between. CDR3 length equals 15 residues. DNA for the CDR3: TGTGCCAGCAGCAGCTGGGAGGACGTTTCGGCTGAAGCTTTCTTT. Protein: CASSSWEDVSAEAFF.

The V call is TRBV7-2, the J call TRBJ2-5, with D possibly matching TRBD2 (6 bases). Germline CDR1 is SGHTA and CDR2 is FQGNSA. V was pared by 1 base and J by 2 bases, with 11 bases between. The CDR3 totals 15 residues. This CDR3 reads CASSLGGIGQETQYF. The DNA for the CDR3 is TGTGCCAGCAGCTTAGGCGGGATTGGACAAGAGACCCAGTACTTC.

The chain links TRBV15 to TRBJ2-4; D might be TRBD1 (6 bases). This CDR3 spans 15 amino acids. Looked up from germline, CDR1 is LNHNV and CDR2 is YYDKDF (reference sequence). The germline V and J ends were trimmed by 1 base and 8 bases, with 15 bases remaining between them. CDR3 DNA sequence: TGTGCCACCAGCAGAGTGGACAGCGCTAGAGACATTCAGTACTTC. This codes for CATSRVDSARDIQYF.

The J gene is TRBJ2-1, the V gene TRBV6-5; TRBD2 agrees at 11 bases. CDR1 is MNHEY and CDR2 is SVGAGI in the germline V gene. V was clipped by 5 bases and J by 8 bases; unmatched bases: 5. There are 14 residues in the CDR3. CDR3 sequence: CASSLTSGAYEQFF. The DNA for the CDR3 is TGTGCCAGCAGTCTGACTAGCGGGGCTTATGAGCAGTTCTTC.

The chain links TRBV6-4 to TRBJ2-2; no clear D gene. This CDR3 region has 14 residues. The V end lost 4 bases, the J end lost 1 base, and 7 bases lay between the germline ends. Germline CDR1 reads MRHNA; CDR2 reads SNTAGT. The CDR3 here is CASSVGVNTGELFF. Written as DNA, the CDR3 is TGTGCCAGCAGTGTAGGTGTGAACACCGGGGAGCTGTTTTTT.

This chain uses TRBV11-2 with TRBJ2-7; TRBD1 matches at 9 bases. The V segment lost 5 bases and the J segment 2 bases; nucleotides outside the gene matches: 4. This CDR3 contains 14 residues. CDR1 and CDR2 (germline): SGHAT, FQNNGV. For the CDR3, the DNA is TGTGCCAGCAGCCCAGGACAGGGGACCTACGAGCAGTACTTC. It is translated as CASSPGQGTYEQYF. Based on the CDR3 plus reference TRBV11-2 and TRBJ2-7, the full variable domain is EAGVAQSPRYKIIEKRQSVAFWCNPISGHATLYWYQQILGQGPKLLIQFQNNGVVDDSQLPKDRFSAERLKGVDSTLKIQPAKLEDSAVYLCASSPGQGTYEQYFGPGTRLTVT.

V is TRBV19 and J is TRBJ1-4; the D gene is possibly TRBD1 (6 bases). The CDR3 loop spans 16 amino acids. V lost 2 bases and J 0 bases, leaving 10 bases between the germline ends. CDR1 and CDR2 from the germline V gene are LNHDA and SQIVND (reference sequence). The CDR3 is CASSIRGATTNEKLFF. CDR3 bases: TGTGCCAGTAGTATACGGGGGGCGACAACTAATGAAAAACTGTTTTTT.

The chain employs TRBV5-4 and TRBJ1-2; D is ambiguous. V lost 4 bases to trimming and J lost 6 bases, with 19 bases between them. Germline V gene data show CDR1 as SGHNT and CDR2 as YYREEE (reference sequence). The CDR3 contains 15 residues. Written as DNA, the CDR3 is TGTGCCAGCAGCCCCACCCGGGGAGAGAGCCATGGCTACACCTTC. This encodes CASSPTRGESHGYTF.

The V and J genes are TRBV5-1 and TRBJ1-6; possibly TRBD1 for D (6 bases). Germline V gene lookup returns CDR1 SGHRS and CDR2 YFSETQ. The CDR3 length is 15 residues. The germline V and J ends were trimmed by 0 bases and 5 bases, with 9 bases remaining between them. CDR3 region: CASSLDRENNSPLHF. CDR3 sequence (DNA): TGCGCCAGCAGCTTGGACAGGGAGAATAATTCACCCCTCCACTTT.

The chain recombines TRBV11-2 with TRBJ1-1, with D tentatively TRBD1 (5 bases). Germline V CDR1 and CDR2: SGHAT, FQNNGV. This CDR3 is 13 amino acids long. The V end was cut by 7 bases, the J end by 9 bases, with 18 bases between. The CDR3 coding sequence is TGTGCCAGCACCGACGTACCGACAGTTCAAGCTTTCTTT. Translating gives CASTDVPTVQAFF.